What follows are 21 T cell receptor beta chains derived from one specimen sequenced in a study of PD-1 blockade in mismatch repair-deficient tumors. TCRdb keeps only in-frame clones here, not all; method: immunoSEQ multiplex PCR. The table includes approximately 100,000 clones, over 65% detected once. The sequences come from peripheral blood, collected about 33 weeks after starting pembrolizumab. The origin of the receptors is an adult with mismatch repair-deficient cancer.

CDR3 region: CAWSQGSEKLFF. The CDR3 nucleotides are TGTGCCTGGAGTCAAGGCAGTGAAAAACTGTTTTTT. V and J are TRBV30 and TRBJ1-4; no clear D gene. The germline gives CDR1 GTSNPN, CDR2 SVGIG (reference sequence). V lost 2 bases and J lost 7, with 8 bases in between. This CDR3 comprises 12 residues.

The chain is built from TRBV14 and TRBJ1-4; D uncertain. Germline V CDR1 and CDR2: SGHDN, FVKESK. The CDR3 is made up of 12 amino acids. The DNA for the CDR3 is TGTGCATGGACCCCAAGTAATGAAAAACTGTTTTTT. It translates to CAWTPSNEKLFF. The variable domain in full, with the rest retrieved from reference TRBV14 and TRBJ1-4, is EAGVTQFPSHSVIEKGQTVTLRCDPISGHDNLYWYRRVMGKEIKFLLHFVKESKQDESGMPNNRFLAERTGGTYSTLKVQPAELEDSGVYFCAWTPSNEKLFFGSGTQLSVL.

The chain carries TRBV5-1 and TRBJ2-2, with no clear D. V lost 4 bases to trimming and J lost 4 bases, with 14 bases between them. Looked up from germline, CDR1 is SGHRS and CDR2 is YFSETQ. The CDR3 loop spans 15 amino acids. CDR3 residues: CASSPDPGGTGELFF. The CDR3 coding sequence is TGCGCCAGCAGCCCGGACCCCGGCGGCACCGGGGAGCTGTTTTTT.

V and J are TRBV6-1 and TRBJ1-2, with 7 bases fitting TRBD1. The CDR3 extends over 15 amino acids. The germline CDR1 and CDR2 sequences are MNHNS and SASEGT. Trimming at V came to 3 bases and at J to 1 base, leaving 5 bases not matched to a gene. CDR3 bases: TGTGCCAGCAGTGAGAGGACAGGTTATAACTATGGCTACACCTTC. Encoded protein: CASSERTGYNYGYTF.

Comments on this clone: At one end the junction does not follow the germline gene, possibly because of a read error. V is TRBV4-1 and J is TRBJ2-3, with a possible D match to TRBD1 (6 bases). The CDR3 is 13 residues long. Looked up from germline, CDR1 is MGHRA and CDR2 is YSYEKL. The CDR3 bases are TGCGCCAGCAACATGGACAGAACAGGTACGCAGTATTTT. Amino acid sequence: CASNMDRTGTQYF.

The rearrangement uses TRBV27 and TRBJ1-1; D gene unclear. Germline CDR1 is MNHEY and CDR2 is SMNVEV (reference sequence). The V and J ends lost 7 bases and 3 bases respectively, with 6 bases between them. There are 11 residues in the CDR3. The CDR3 DNA follows: TGTGCCAGCATTGGGTACACTGAAGCTTTCTTT. Protein: CASIGYTEAFF.

This clone has ten or more counts. This chain connects TRBV15 to TRBJ2-1; D is ambiguous. CDR3 length equals 13 residues. Trimming shortened V by 4 bases and J by 9 bases, and 13 bases separated the two germline ends. Per the germline V gene, CDR1 is LNHNV and CDR2 is YYDKDF (reference sequence). The CDR3 bases are TGTGCCACCAGCATCAACCTCTGGGGTGAGCAGTTCTTC. This sequence encodes CATSINLWGEQFF.

This clone was detected a few times. The chain has TRBV30 and TRBJ1-2, with D uncertain. V was shortened by 4 bases and J by 7 bases, with 16 bases between the two germline ends. The CDR3 extends over 13 amino acids. Germline V gives CDR1 GTSNPN, CDR2 SVGIG (reference sequence). The CDR3 nucleotides read TGTGCCTGGAAGATTGGTGGGGAAAGTGGCTACACCTTC. Its translation is CAWKIGGESGYTF.

V is TRBV4-1 and J is TRBJ1-5; the D is unclear. Trimming left V 0 bases short and J 6 bases short, with 15 bases between. The CDR3 contains 16 residues. In germline, CDR1 is MGHRA, CDR2 YSYEKL. The CDR3 spells CASSQDTGRVGQPQHF. CDR3 coding DNA: TGCGCCAGCAGCCAAGACACTGGACGGGTGGGTCAGCCCCAGCATTTT.

This chain connects TRBV6-6 to TRBJ1-5; no firm D call. V was trimmed by 0 bases and J by 9 bases, leaving 18 bases between them. The CDR3 length is 16 residues. The germline gives CDR1 MNHNY, CDR2 SVGAGI (reference sequence). The DNA for the CDR3 is TGTGCCAGCAGTTACTCCTCTCTCGGGCCTCCAGGGCCCCAGCATTTT. Its protein product is CASSYSSLGPPGPQHF.

V gene TRBV5-4 combines with J gene TRBJ2-7; TRBD1 aligns across 8 bases. Germline loops: CDR1 SGHNT, CDR2 YYREEE (reference sequence). The CDR3 is 18 amino acids. V lost 1 base and J lost 0; bases outside the gene matches: 12. In DNA, the CDR3 is TGTGCCAGCAGCTTGACCAGCAGGGGGCTTAAGAGCTCCTACGAGCAGTACTTC. Translated, it gives CASSLTSRGLKSSYEQYF.

The J gene is TRBJ2-4, the V gene TRBV6-5; D perhaps matches TRBD1 (5 bases). This CDR3 region has 13 residues. CDR1 is MNHEY, CDR2 SVGAGI, per germline. Trimming pared 6 bases from V and 7 bases from J, leaving 13 bases between. The DNA of the CDR3 is TGTGCCAGCAGCCCCCCAGGGCGCAACATTCAGTACTTC. This translates into CASSPPGRNIQYF.

The chain couples TRBV4-1 to TRBJ1-1, with TRBD1 matching 7 bases. Germline values: CDR1 MGHRA, CDR2 YSYEKL. V trimming: 6 bases; J trimming: 0 bases; junction bases outside the gene matches: 4. This CDR3 comprises 14 residues. CDR3 sequence: CASRLTGLNTEAFF. CDR3 bases: TGCGCCAGCAGACTGACAGGGCTGAACACTGAAGCTTTCTTT.

This chain links TRBV30 with TRBJ2-1, with D possibly matching TRBD2 (5 bases). The CDR3 covers 12 residues. Germline values: CDR1 GTSNPN, CDR2 SVGIG (reference sequence). V was cut by 3 bases and J by 5 bases, with 8 bases left in between. Written as DNA, the CDR3 is TGTGCCTGGAGCAGCGGACACAATGAGCAGTTCTTC. It codes for CAWSSGHNEQFF.

The rearrangement uses TRBV5-5 and TRBJ1-4, with D perhaps matching TRBD1 (6 bases). The V end was cut by 4 bases, the J end by 5 bases, with 18 bases between. The germline gives CDR1 SGHKS, CDR2 YYEKEE (reference sequence). This CDR3 has 16 residues. The CDR3 DNA sequence: TGTGCCAGCAGCAAGGACAGCCTCGGGGGGAATGAAAAACTGTTTTTT. It encodes CASSKDSLGGNEKLFF.

The genes are TRBV5-1 and TRBJ1-2; the D gene is possibly TRBD1 (5 bases). The germline gives CDR1 SGHRS, CDR2 YFSETQ. Trimming pared 0 bases from V and 7 bases from J, leaving 7 bases between. The CDR3 has 12 amino acids. CDR3 nucleotide sequence: TGCGCCAGCAGCTTGGCCGGGGGTGGCTACACCTTC. This sequence encodes CASSLAGGGYTF. Complete variable domain (other parts from reference TRBV5-1 and TRBJ1-2): KAGVTQTPRYLIKTRGQQVTLSCSPISGHRSVSWYQQTPGQGLQFLFEYFSETQRNKGNFPGRFSGRQFSNSRSEMNVSTLELGDSALYLCASSLAGGGYTFGSGTRLTVV.

V usage is TRBV6-5 and J usage is TRBJ2-1; 7 bases map to TRBD2. The CDR3 sequence is 16 residues long. With V trimmed by 0 bases and J by 5 bases, 7 bases remained unmatched. Per the germline V gene, CDR1 is MNHEY and CDR2 is SVGAGI. CDR3 sequence: CASSYSLRETHNEQFF. The CDR3 DNA follows: TGTGCCAGCAGTTACTCGTTGCGGGAGACCCACAATGAGCAGTTCTTC.

The CDR3 protein is CASSSPGTRGTYTF. The CDR3 DNA is TGTGCCAGCAGCTCCCCGGGGACCCGGGGGACCTACACCTTC. The chain has TRBV7-3 and TRBJ1-2; tentative D call: TRBD1 (5 bases). CDR1 and CDR2 (germline): SGHTA, FQGTGA. This CDR3 has 14 amino acids. Trimming pared 4 bases from V and 10 bases from J, leaving 19 bases between.

This chain uses TRBV25-1 with TRBJ2-3; 11 nucleotides match TRBD1. Germline lookup yields CDR1 MGHDK and CDR2 SYGVNS. The CDR3 runs 15 residues. Germline trimming cut 4 bases from V and 5 bases from J; bases unmatched to any gene: 5. CDR3 amino acids: CASSVGTGGRDTQYF. The CDR3 DNA reads as TGTGCCAGCAGTGTCGGGACAGGGGGAAGAGATACGCAGTATTTT.

The chain links TRBV4-2 to TRBJ2-5; 9 bases fit TRBD2. V was pared by 1 base and J by 2 bases, with 8 bases of the junction left unmatched. From germline, CDR1 is LGHNA and CDR2 YNFKEQ. The CDR3 is 17 amino acids. CDR3 loop: CASSQGEVLAGQETQYF. The CDR3 DNA follows: TGTGCCAGCAGCCAAGGAGAAGTCCTAGCGGGGCAAGAGACCCAGTACTTC.

In its sample, this clone was seen once. The chain couples TRBV7-2 to TRBJ1-2, with TRBD1 identical over 8 bases. The V gene end was trimmed by 5 bases and the J gene end by 3 bases; junction bases not matched to a gene: 5. CDR3 size: 14 residues. Germline lookup yields CDR1 SGHTA and CDR2 FQGNSA. CDR3 protein: CASSLQTGDYGYTF. CDR3 nucleotide sequence: TGTGCCAGCAGCCTTCAGACAGGGGACTATGGCTACACCTTC. Drawing the rest from reference TRBV7-2 and TRBJ1-2, the complete variable domain is GAGVSQSPSNKVTEKGKDVELRCDPISGHTALYWYRQSLGQGLEFLIYFQGNSAPDKSGLPSDRFSAERTGGSVSTLTIQRTQQEDSAVYLCASSLQTGDYGYTFGSGTRLTVV.